The entry that follows covers one T cell receptor beta chain sequence. Followed over time, Seattle patients had been enrolled while infection was active. The sample comes from a study of blood T cell repertoires in COVID-19. Overall study: From the United States, Italy and Spain came samples of acute and convalescent COVID-19. Nucleic acid was either cDNA or gDNA, and it came from T cells, B-cell-depleted T cells, or PBMCs.

This CDR3 is built from 14 residues. Trimming shortened V by 0 bases and J by 4 bases, and 9 bases separated the two germline ends. Germline CDR1 reads SGHTA; CDR2 reads FQGTGA. In the study's own analysis: Estimated nucleated cell counts came from reference gene primer amplification. TCRdb keeps only in-frame clones here, not all; method: immunoSEQ multiplex PCR. V and J calls and clone size are as listed in that table; D and trimming were resolved from the DNA. Among fewer than 200,000 clones listed, 81% were seen once. This receptor was identified in a woman aged 80 or older with COVID-19, enrolled during active disease. This rearrangement joins TRBV7-3 to TRBJ1-2; D is unresolved. Sequenced: peripheral blood. CDR3 sequence: CASSLTGSSYGYTF. CDR3 bases: TGTGCCAGCAGCTTAACGGGCAGCTCCTATGGCTACACCTTC.